These 7 T cell receptor beta chains share one sample of origin, sequenced in a study of T cell repertoires and HLA-DP antigens. Assay used: immunoSEQ multiplex PCR; TCRdb lists only in-frame clones, some missing. The table records some 110,000 clones, about 92% of them present only once. These receptors are not linked to any known antigen. The material sequenced was CD4+ T cells from PBMCs. These receptors were collected from a woman aged 18-29 years in good health and CMV-seronegative.

V usage is TRBV11-3 and J usage is TRBJ1-1; 9 bases match TRBD1. The CDR3 runs 15 residues. The V segment lost 1 base and the J segment 7 bases; nucleotides outside the gene matches: 7. Germline CDR1 reads SGHNT; CDR2 reads YENEEA. CDR3: CASSLGGQGRVEAFF. CDR3 coding DNA: TGTGCCAGCAGCTTAGGAGGACAGGGGCGGGTTGAAGCTTTCTTT.

This chain connects TRBV7-2 to TRBJ1-3, with D uncertain. This CDR3 has 15 residues. The germline V gene encodes CDR1 SGHTA and CDR2 FQGNSA. The V gene lost 5 bases and the J gene lost 0 bases, with 11 bases spanning the gap. CDR3 sequence reads: CASSPGPSSGNTIYF. The CDR3 coding sequence is TGTGCCAGCAGCCCCGGGCCCTCCTCTGGAAACACCATATATTTT.

This clone was counted a single time. As DNA, the CDR3 is TGTGCCAGCAGTCCTCCCCCCCCGAAGGGGCATCTTAGTCAGCCCCAGCATTTT. This translates into CASSPPPPKGHLSQPQHF. V usage is TRBV25-1 and J usage is TRBJ1-5, with TRBD1 as a possible D gene (5 bases). V lost 5 bases to trimming and J lost 6 bases, with 26 bases between them. This CDR3 is 18 amino acids long. Germline V CDR1 and CDR2: MGHDK, SYGVNS. Using reference TRBV25-1 and TRBJ1-5 for the parts outside the CDR3, the full variable domain is EADIYQTPRYLVIGTGKKITLECSQTMGHDKMYWYQQDPGMELHLIHYSYGVNSTEKGDLSSESTVSRIRTEHFPLTLESARPSHTSQYLCASSPPPPKGHLSQPQHFGDGTRLSIL.

A few counts support this clone. The genes are TRBV9 and TRBJ1-2, with D possibly matching TRBD1 (5 bases). The CDR3 length is 15 residues. V lost 0 bases and J lost 4, with 13 bases in between. Germline values: CDR1 SGDLS, CDR2 YYNGEE. For the CDR3, the DNA is TGTGCCAGCAGCGTAGAGGGGAGCGCGGCCTATGGCTACACCTTC. Amino acid sequence: CASSVEGSAAYGYTF.

This chain uses TRBV7-3 with TRBJ2-3; perhaps TRBD1 as D (5 bases). V lost 3 bases and J 2 bases, leaving 9 bases between the germline ends. The CDR3 runs 14 residues. In germline, CDR1 is SGHTA, CDR2 FQGTGA. Here the CDR3 DNA reads TGTGCCAGCAGCTTCAAGGGGCTCACAGATACGCAGTATTTT. As protein: CASSFKGLTDTQYF.

This clone is medium-sized. The chain uses TRBV19 and TRBJ1-1, with no clear D. V lost 10 bases, J lost 2 bases, and 17 bases lay in between. Germline V lookup: CDR1 LNHDA, CDR2 SQIVND (reference sequence). This CDR3 contains 14 residues. The CDR3 DNA sequence: TGTGCCACCAAGGAAAGCCTATTAAACACTGAAGCTTTCTTT. Its protein product is CATKESLLNTEAFF.

This clone came up a few times. The CDR3 nucleotides read TGTGCTAGTGGTTTGCGGGGCAAGACCCAGTACTTC. Amino acids: CASGLRGKTQYF. The gene calls are TRBV12-5 and TRBJ2-5; the D gene could be TRBD1 or TRBD2 (5 bases each). V was trimmed by 2 bases and J by 6 bases, leaving 7 bases between them. The CDR3 contains 12 residues. Per the germline V gene, CDR1 is LGHNT and CDR2 is FRNRAP.